Described below is a single TCR beta chain sequence and its context. This clonotype was detected many times. This receptor's antigen is unknown. Per-nucleotide qualities are absent, and no much larger clonotype sits a single base away. This sample is part of a study of CD8 T cells in ankylosing spondylitis (TCRdb year 2017). Background on the whole study: The study set out to find disease-linked TCR variants by profiling T cell receptor beta repertoires in ankylosing spondylitis patients and healthy donors. The full study cohort was made up of 25 ankylosing spondylitis patients and about a hundred healthy donors. Peripheral blood was sampled, and synovial fluid was additionally collected from ankylosing spondylitis patients.

Including the terminal cysteine and phenylalanine, the CDR3 comprises 12 residues. The retained sequence is limited to the CDR3, 36 bases, with the frame set at the first base. V is reduced by 4 bases and J by 5 bases, leaving a spacing of 11 bases between them. CDR1 and CDR2 were assigned from the germline V gene as SQVTM and ANQGSEA. Study-wide findings and limitations: Some motif variants were previously reported in synovial fluid and blood of reactive arthritis patients, suggesting common disease-initiation mechanisms. The disease-linked clones showed a CD8+ phenotype and occurred at relatively low frequencies in peripheral blood. According to the report, matched synovial fluid samples from ankylosing spondylitis patients were significantly enriched for the disease-linked clones. Blood from ankylosing spondylitis patients appeared to be characterized by a TCR beta motif composed of 7 to 9 highly homologous amino acid variants.

This sample was sequenced with an Illumina HiSeq 2500. TCR beta libraries were prepared by quantitative 5'-RACE with molecular barcodes. As for the authors' bioinformatics: Disease-linked TCR variants were identified with a new computational method built on a probabilistic model of VDJ rearrangement. Starting from the raw public reads, TCRdb applied fastp trimming at Q25, assembled clones with MiXCR and retained in-frame beta chains. Rows with one shared CDR3 protein collapse into an entry with the most common genes and DNA. These V and J calls originate from TCRdb's pipeline instead of the authors' own analysis. The table for this sample lists 250,000 to 300,000 distinct CDR3 sequences; 15% to 20% of them were counted only once. Around 30% of the sample comes from the top ten.

The material sequenced was blood, either unsorted or a sorted T cell fraction (not recorded which). This sequence was found in a male donor with ankylosing spondylitis or in good health (not recorded which). This chain joins TRBV29-1 to TRBJ1-2; TRBD1 is a weak D gene call, 5 bases matching. The bases are TGCAGCGTTGGGGGGTCGGGGTATGGCTACACCTTC. Its translation is CSVGGSGYGYTF.